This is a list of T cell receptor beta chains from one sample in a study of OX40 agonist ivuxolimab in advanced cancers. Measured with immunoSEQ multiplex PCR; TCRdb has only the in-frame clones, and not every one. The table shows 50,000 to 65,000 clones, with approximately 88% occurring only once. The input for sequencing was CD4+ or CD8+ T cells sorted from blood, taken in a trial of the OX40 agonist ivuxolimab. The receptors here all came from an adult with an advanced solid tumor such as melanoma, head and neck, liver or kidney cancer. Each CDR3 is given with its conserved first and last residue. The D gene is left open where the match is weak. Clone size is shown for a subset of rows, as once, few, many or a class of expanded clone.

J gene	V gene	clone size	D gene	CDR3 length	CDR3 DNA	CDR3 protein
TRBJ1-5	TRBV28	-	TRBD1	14	TGTGCCAGCACGGAGGGACAGAGCAATCAGCCCCAGCATTTT	CASTEGQSNQPQHF
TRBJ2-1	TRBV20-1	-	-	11	TGCAGTGCTAGGTGGTTGAATGAGCAGTTCTTC	CSARWLNEQFF
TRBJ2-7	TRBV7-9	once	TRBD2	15	TGTGCCAGCAGCTTCCTGGGACTAGCGGGAGGCGAGCAGTACTTC	CASSFLGLAGGEQYF
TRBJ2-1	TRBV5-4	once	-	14	TGTGCCAGCAGCTTGCTGGTAGACTACAATGAGCAGTTCTTC	CASSLLVDYNEQFF
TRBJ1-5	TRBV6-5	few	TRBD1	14	TGTGCCAGCAGTTACCCGCAGGGGGGGCAGCCCCAGCATTTT	CASSYPQGGQPQHF
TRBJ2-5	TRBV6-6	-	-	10	TGTGCCAGCAGGAAAGAGACCCAGTACTTC	CASRKETQYF
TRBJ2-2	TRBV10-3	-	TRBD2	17	TGTGCCATCACCCCGACGGCTAGCGGAGGCAACACCGGGGAGCTGTTTTTT	CAITPTASGGNTGELFF
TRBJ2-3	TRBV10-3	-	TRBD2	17	TGTGCCATCAGTGAAGGTCGTAGCGGGGCGTGGCCAGATACGCAGTATTTT	CAISEGRSGAWPDTQYF
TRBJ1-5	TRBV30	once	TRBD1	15	TGTGCCTGGAGTAGGGGGACAGGGGGATCGTTGGCCCAGCATTTT	CAWSRGTGGSLAQHF
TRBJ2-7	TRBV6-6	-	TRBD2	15	TGTGCCAGCAGTTACGGGACTAGCGAGGGCTACGAGCAGTACTTC	CASSYGTSEGYEQYF
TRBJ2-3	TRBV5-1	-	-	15	TGCGCCAGCAGCACGGGACAAGTTAGCACAGATACGCAGTATTTT	CASSTGQVSTDTQYF
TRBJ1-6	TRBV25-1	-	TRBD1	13	TGTGCCTCCACCCGACAGGGGGATTCACCCCTCCACTTT	CASTRQGDSPLHF
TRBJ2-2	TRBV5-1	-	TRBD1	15	TGCGCCAGCAGCCCGGCATCAGGGGGCAGTGGGGAGCTGTTTTTT	CASSPASGGSGELFF
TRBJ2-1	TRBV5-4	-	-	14	TGTGCCAGCAGCTTGGCGGGAAGCTACAATGAGCAGTTCTTC	CASSLAGSYNEQFF
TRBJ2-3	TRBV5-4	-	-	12	TGTGCCAGCAGCGGAAGCACAGATACGCAGTATTTT	CASSGSTDTQYF
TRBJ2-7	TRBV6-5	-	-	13	TGTGCCACCAGAGCTAGCGTCTCCTACGAGCAGTACTTC	CATRASVSYEQYF
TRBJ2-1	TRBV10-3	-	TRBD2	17	TGTGCCATCAGTCCAAAAACGGGACTAGCGGCATACAATGAGCAGTTCTTC	CAISPKTGLAAYNEQFF
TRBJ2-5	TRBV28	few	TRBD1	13	TGTGCCAGCAGTTCCCAGGGGGCGGAGACCCAGTACTTC	CASSSQGAETQYF
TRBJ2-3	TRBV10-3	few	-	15	TGTGCCATCAAGAACCGGGACCCAGGGGCAGATACGCAGTATTTT	CAIKNRDPGADTQYF
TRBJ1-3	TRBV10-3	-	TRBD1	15	TGTGCCTCGCGTCCGGGACAGGGGAATAGAGAGGCCATATATTTT	CASRPGQGNREAIYF
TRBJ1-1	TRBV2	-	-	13	TGTGCCAGCAGTGAAGAGGCGAACACTGAAGCTTTCTTT	CASSEEANTEAFF
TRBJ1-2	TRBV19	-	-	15	TGTGCCAGTAGTATAGAGGGCGCAGGGGACTATGGCTACACCTTC	CASSIEGAGDYGYTF
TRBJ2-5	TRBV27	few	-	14	TGTGCCAGCAGTTTAATGGGGGCAGAAGAGACCCAGTACTTC	CASSLMGAEETQYF
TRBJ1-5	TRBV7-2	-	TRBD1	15	TGTGCCAGCAGCGCTACCACAGGGGGGGTAAAGCCCCAGCATTTT	CASSATTGGVKPQHF
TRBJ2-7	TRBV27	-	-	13	TGTGCCAGCAGTTTATTGGACGGATTTCCACAGTACTTC	CASSLLDGFPQYF
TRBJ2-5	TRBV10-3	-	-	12	TGTGCCACCGGGCAGGGCGAAGAGACCCAGTACTTC	CATGQGEETQYF
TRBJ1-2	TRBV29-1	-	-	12	TGCAGCGTTAGTGAACAGTCCTATGGCTACACCTTC	CSVSEQSYGYTF
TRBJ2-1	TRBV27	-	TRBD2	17	TGTGCCAGCAGCCTTTGGGCCCTAGCGGGGGGGTACAATGAGCAGTTCTTC	CASSLWALAGGYNEQFF
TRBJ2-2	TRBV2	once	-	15	TGTGCCAGCCTCGAACAGGGTGGGGGCACCGGGGAGCTGTTTTTT	CASLEQGGGTGELFF
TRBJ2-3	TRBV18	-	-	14	TGTGCCAGCTCACCACCGGCAGACACAGATACGCAGTATTTT	CASSPPADTDTQYF
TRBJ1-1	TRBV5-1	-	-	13	TGCGCCAGCCATCCGGGGGAGAACACTGAAGCTTTCTTT	CASHPGENTEAFF
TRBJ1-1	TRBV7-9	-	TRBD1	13	TGTGCCAGCAGCCCGGACAGGGGGCGGGAAGCTTTCTTT	CASSPDRGREAFF
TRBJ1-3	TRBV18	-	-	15	TGTGCCAGCTCACAAGACGGAACCTCTGGAAACACCATATATTTT	CASSQDGTSGNTIYF
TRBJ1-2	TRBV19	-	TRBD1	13	TGTGCCAGTAGTCTGGGACAGAGATATGGCTACACCTTC	CASSLGQRYGYTF
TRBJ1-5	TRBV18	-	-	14	TGTGCCAGCTCACCCGTCCCTAGCAATCAGCCCCAGCATTTT	CASSPVPSNQPQHF
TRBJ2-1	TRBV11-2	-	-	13	TGTGCCAGCAGGGGACCGGCATGGTTTGAGCAGTTCTTC	CASRGPAWFEQFF
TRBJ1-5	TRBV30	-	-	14	TGTGCCTGGAGTTTAGGACAAAGAAATCAGCCCCAGCATTTT	CAWSLGQRNQPQHF
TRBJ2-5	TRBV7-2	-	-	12	TGTGCCAGCAGCTTCCTAGAAGAGACCCAGTACTTC	CASSFLEETQYF
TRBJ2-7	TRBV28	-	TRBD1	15	TGTGCCAGCAGCGAATCCGGGACAGGGACCTACGAGCAGTACTTC	CASSESGTGTYEQYF
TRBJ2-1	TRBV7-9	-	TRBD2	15	TGTGCCAGCAACTCCCCCCGGCGCGGGAGGTATGAGCAGTTCTTC	CASNSPRRGRYEQFF
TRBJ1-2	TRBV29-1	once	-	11	TGCAGCGGTGGAGGGGAGGGTGGCTACACCTTC	CSGGGEGGYTF
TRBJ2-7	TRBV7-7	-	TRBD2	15	TGTGCTAGCAGCCCAGGACTAGCGGGAGTATACGAGCAGTACTTC	CASSPGLAGVYEQYF
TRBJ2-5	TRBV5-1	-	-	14	TGCGCCAGCAGCCCCGGGGAGCCGGGAGAGACCCAGTACTTC	CASSPGEPGETQYF
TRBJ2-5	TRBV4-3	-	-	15	TGCGCCAGCAGTCAAGATCATGGGGGCCAAGAGACCCAGTACTTC	CASSQDHGGQETQYF